A selection of T cell receptor beta chains follows, all from one sample in a study of Graves' ophthalmopathy and Graves' hyperthyroidism. MiXCR, applied by TCRdb to the multiplex PCR reads, yields one record per CDR3 protein. In the table there are approximately 540,000 distinct CDR3 sequences, approximately 35% of which are singletons. The source material was peripheral blood or thyroid tissue (not recorded which). The receptors here all came from an adult man with Graves' hyperthyroidism. The CDR3 runs from the conserved cysteine through the conserved F or W. D genes are given only for firm matches. The listing skips clone size in some rows; elsewhere it reads once, few, many or a size class.

j_call v_call d_call clone_size cdr3_nt cdr3_aa
TRBJ1-4 TRBV27 NA few TGTGCCAGCACCCTGGGTGTTTTGACTAATGAAAAACTGTTTTTT CASTLGVLTNEKLFF
TRBJ2-5 TRBV29-1 TRBD1 many TGCAGCGTGGCGACAGGGGGTTTGGAGACCCAGTACTTC CSVATGGLETQYF
TRBJ2-5 TRBV6-6 TRBD2 few TGTGCCAGCAGCCGACTAGCCGCTAACCAAGAGACCCAGTACTTC CASSRLAANQETQYF
TRBJ2-5 TRBV3-1 NA many TGTGCCAGCAGCCACGGGACTTTGGAAGAGACCCAGTACTTC CASSHGTLEETQYF
TRBJ1-3 TRBV7-9 NA many TGTGCCAGCAGCTTAGCCGGGACCCCTGTGGGAAACACCATATATTTT CASSLAGTPVGNTIYF
TRBJ2-2 TRBV4-1 TRBD1 NA TGCGCCAGCAGCCAGCCGGGACAGGGGACCACCGGGGAGCTGTTTTTT CASSQPGQGTTGELFF
TRBJ1-6 TRBV20-1 NA NA TGCAGTGCCCCGACCCAGGGAAATAATTCACCCCTCCACTTT CSAPTQGNNSPLHF
TRBJ1-6 TRBV6-6 NA many TGTGCCAGCAGCGTACTGCGCTCCTATAATTCACCCCTCCACTTT CASSVLRSYNSPLHF
TRBJ2-7 TRBV19 TRBD2 many TGTGCCAGTAGTGCCGGAGGTAGCGGGACCTCCTACGAGCAGTACTTC CASSAGGSGTSYEQYF
TRBJ2-5 TRBV7-3 TRBD2 once TGTGCCAGCAGCTTAACCGGGACTAGCGGAAGCGAAGAGACCCAGTACTTC CASSLTGTSGSEETQYF
TRBJ2-7 TRBV7-9 NA many TGTGCCAGCAGCTTAAACCAGATCCCCGACGAGCAGTACTTC CASSLNQIPDEQYF
TRBJ2-7 TRBV7-8 NA many TGTGCCAGCAGCCCCCTCCTGACAGGTTTGGAGCAGTACTTC CASSPLLTGLEQYF
TRBJ1-1 TRBV5-8 TRBD1 many TGTGCCAGCAGGGAAGGGACAGGGACGGCCACTGAAGCTTTCTTT CASREGTGTATEAFF
TRBJ2-5 TRBV7-2 NA NA TGTGCCAGCAGCCCACCGGGGGAGGAGACCCAGTACTTC CASSPPGEETQYF
TRBJ2-1 TRBV29-1 NA NA TGCAGCGTTGATGTGGGGCCGGGTGAGCAGTTCTTC CSVDVGPGEQFF
TRBJ1-1 TRBV5-6 NA many TGTGCCAGCAGCTTACCCAGGGAGAACACTGAAGCTTTCTTT CASSLPRENTEAFF
TRBJ1-3 TRBV29-1 NA NA TGCAGCGTTGAAGCTTCCCCGGCATCCTCTGGAAACACCATGTATTTT CSVEASPASSGNTMYF
TRBJ2-7 TRBV29-1 NA NA TGCAGCTTAGGCAGGCAGGGGTCTTACGAGCAGTACTTC CSLGRQGSYEQYF
TRBJ2-7 TRBV12-3/TRBV12-4 NA many TGTGCCAGCAGTCTCGACCTTGGGCTGTCCTACGAGCAGTACTTC CASSLDLGLSYEQYF
TRBJ1-1 TRBV6-1 NA NA TGTGCCAGCAGTGAGGGGCCAGGGCTGAACACTGAAGCTTTCTTT CASSEGPGLNTEAFF
TRBJ2-1 TRBV19 TRBD1 NA TGTGCCAGTAGTATGGGACAGGGATACGGCTCCTACAATGAGCAGTTCTTC CASSMGQGYGSYNEQFF
TRBJ1-2 TRBV9 TRBD1 many TGTGCCAGCAGCGTAGGGGGACAGGGCCACTATGGCTACACCTTC CASSVGGQGHYGYTF
TRBJ1-2 TRBV2 NA few TGTGCCAGCAGTGAAGCGCGTTCGATTTCCTATGGCTACACCTTC CASSEARSISYGYTF
TRBJ2-5 TRBV10-2 NA many TGCGCCAGCAGTGAGACACGGAAGGAGTTTGAGACCCAGTACTTC CASSETRKEFETQYF
TRBJ2-7 TRBV7-2 TRBD2 many TGTGCCAGCAGCCCCTCGGGCATCCAACTAGCGGGCGGGGGCTACGAGCAGTACTTC CASSPSGIQLAGGGYEQYF
TRBJ2-7 TRBV20-1 TRBD1 many TGCAGTGCTAGAGACCCGGGACAGGGGTTATCCTACGAGCAGTACTTC CSARDPGQGLSYEQYF
TRBJ1-6 TRBV10-3 NA many TGTGCCATCAGTGAGGGGGGGCGCGGAAATTCACCCCTCCACTTT CAISEGGRGNSPLHF
TRBJ2-3 TRBV11-1 TRBD1 few TGTGCCAGCAGCCCCGGGACAGGGAGGGCAGATACGCAGTATTTT CASSPGTGRADTQYF
TRBJ2-5 TRBV5-1 NA many TGCGCCAGCGAAGATCAGTACCAAGAGACCCAGTACTTC CASEDQYQETQYF
TRBJ2-5 TRBV5-1 NA NA TGCGCCAGCAGCTTCTCCGACCTTACAGAGACCCAGTACTTC CASSFSDLTETQYF
TRBJ1-1 TRBV6-5 TRBD1 NA TGTGCCAGCAGCCGTCCCGGGACAGTCATGAACACTGAAGCTTTCTTT CASSRPGTVMNTEAFF
TRBJ2-7 TRBV7-2 TRBD2 NA TGTGCCAGCAGCTTGACTAGCGTTCCTATCGATGAGCAGTACTTC CASSLTSVPIDEQYF
TRBJ1-1 TRBV20-1 NA NA TGCAGTGCTAGTGTTCGGTGGCCACGGGACACTGAAGCTTTCTTT CSASVRWPRDTEAFF
TRBJ2-2 TRBV6-5 NA few TGTGCCAGCACCAGAAGACAAAACACCGGGGAGCTGTTTTTT CASTRRQNTGELFF
TRBJ2-6 TRBV7-2 TRBD1 NA TGTGCCAGCAGCTTGGGGACCGGGACAGTATCTGGGGCCAACGTCCTGACTTTC CASSLGTGTVSGANVLTF
TRBJ1-2 TRBV7-8 NA many TGTGCCAGCAGCCTCCAGGAATACGGCTACACCTTC CASSLQEYGYTF
TRBJ2-7 TRBV5-1 NA once TGCGCCAGCAGCTTGGCGGACAGAAGCTACGAGCAGTACTTC CASSLADRSYEQYF
TRBJ2-1 TRBV7-2 NA NA TGTGCCAGCAGCTTGGAGGGAAGCCCATACAATGAGCAGTTCTTC CASSLEGSPYNEQFF
TRBJ1-1 TRBV7-9 NA many TGTGCCAGCAGCCCCGGACTTCTTAGAGCGAACACTGAAGCTTTCTTT CASSPGLLRANTEAFF
TRBJ1-2 TRBV4-1 NA many TGCGCCAGCAGCCAAGATGAAAGGGGACGGATTTCCTATGGCTACACCTTC CASSQDERGRISYGYTF
TRBJ2-7 TRBV20-1 TRBD1 NA TGCAGTGTAAGGGGGCCCGGCAACTACGAGCAGTACTTC CSVRGPGNYEQYF
TRBJ2-5 TRBV5-1 TRBD1 few TGCGCCAGCAGCACGGACAGGGGGTTACCCGCAGAGACCCAGTACTTC CASSTDRGLPAETQYF
TRBJ1-6 TRBV2 TRBD1 NA TGTGCCAGCACCAAAACCGGGACAGATAATTCACCCCTCCACTTT CASTKTGTDNSPLHF